What follows describes a single TCR beta chain. These data originate in a study of blood T cell repertoires in COVID-19. Libraries were prepared by immunoSEQ multiplex PCR; TCRdb keeps only in-frame clonotypes and omits some of them. The sample consists of about 59,000 clones, 81% of them appearing once. Material for sequencing was peripheral blood. This clonotype was obtained from a woman aged 80 or over with active or convalescent COVID-19.

Here the CDR3 reads CSASGEGRSTGYYSNQPQHF. CDR3 DNA: TGCAGTGCTAGTGGGGAGGGGAGGTCGACAGGATACTATAGCAATCAGCCCCAGCATTTT. The genes are TRBV20-1 and TRBJ1-5; possibly TRBD1 for D (6 bases). The germline CDR1 and CDR2 sequences are DFQATT and SNEGSKA (reference sequence). CDR3 length equals 20 residues. Trimming left V 3 bases short and J 0 bases short, with 27 bases between.